These T cell receptor beta chains were read from a single sample in a study of control samples from healthy donors and cancer patients. Only in-frame clones appear in the TCRdb table, and some are missing; sequencing was by immunoSEQ multiplex PCR. This sample has 60,000 to 85,000 clones, with roughly 92% found just once. Specimen: blood. Receptor source: a woman aged 60-75 years in good health. The CDR3 runs from the conserved cysteine through the conserved F or W. The D gene is left open where the match is weak. Not every row has a clone size; where given, it reads once, few, many or a size class.

clone_size	d_call	j_call	v_call	cdr3_aa	cdr3_nt
-	TRBD2	TRBJ2-1	TRBV5-6	CASSLRGGYNEQFF	TGTGCCAGCAGCTTACGGGGGGGCTACAATGAGCAGTTCTTC
-	-	TRBJ2-1	TRBV10-1	CASSDPLGPYNEQFF	TGCGCCAGCAGTGATCCCTTGGGCCCATACAATGAGCAGTTCTTC
-	-	TRBJ1-5	TRBV19	CASSIVDSPYRSNQPQHF	TGTGCCAGTAGTATTGTGGACAGCCCGTATAGGAGCAATCAGCCCCAGCATTTT
-	TRBD2	TRBJ2-1	TRBV5-6	CASSWTSTHEQFF	TGTGCCAGCAGCTGGACTAGTACCCATGAGCAGTTCTTC
many	TRBD2	TRBJ2-5	TRBV6-5	CASSYSTSSRETQYF	TGTGCCAGCAGTTACTCGACTAGCTCGAGAGAGACCCAGTACTTC
-	-	TRBJ2-1	TRBV7-9	CASSLAGSNEQFF	TGTGCCAGCAGCTTAGCTGGTTCCAATGAGCAGTTCTTC
-	-	TRBJ2-2	TRBV7-2	CASSLGVGKLYTGELFF	TGTGCCAGCAGCTTAGGGGTCGGGAAGTTGTACACCGGGGAGCTGTTTTTT
-	TRBD1	TRBJ2-7	TRBV28	CASRPGGLEQYF	TGTGCCAGCAGACCAGGGGGCTTGGAACAGTACTTC
once	-	TRBJ2-1	TRBV18	CASSPLQGRQHEQFF	TGTGCCAGCTCACCGCTACAGGGGAGGCAGCATGAGCAGTTCTTC
-	-	TRBJ2-1	TRBV4-1	CASSQTTPGQGNEQFF	TGCGCCAGCAGCCAAACCACCCCCGGCCAAGGGAATGAGCAGTTCTTC
-	-	TRBJ1-5	TRBV3-1/TRBV3-2	CASSRGRSNQPQHF	TGTGCCAGCAGCCGCGGGAGGAGCAATCAGCCCCAGCATTTT
-	-	TRBJ2-2	TRBV2	CASSEQDARYNGELFF	TGTGCCAGCAGTGAACAGGACGCTAGGTATAACGGGGAGCTGTTTTTT
few	-	TRBJ2-5	TRBV6-1	CASSETGGRETQYF	TGTGCCAGCAGTGAGACAGGAGGAAGAGAGACCCAGTACTTC
-	-	TRBJ2-2	TRBV6-5	CASSYTHQENTGELFF	TGTGCCAGCAGTTACACACATCAAGAGAACACCGGGGAGCTGTTTTTT
-	-	TRBJ2-7	TRBV11-3	CASSLHSGGTAYEQYF	TGTGCCAGCAGCTTACATTCAGGTGGAACCGCCTACGAGCAGTACTTC
-	-	TRBJ1-2	TRBV28	CASSIQGTYGYTF	TGTGCCAGCAGTATACAGGGAACCTATGGCTACACCTTC
once	-	TRBJ1-6	TRBV25-1	CASSDRGSRLDSPLHF	TGTGCCAGCAGTGATCGCGGGTCGAGACTCGATTCACCCCTCCACTTT
-	-	TRBJ2-2	TRBV7-3	CASSLFAAANTGELFF	TGTGCCAGCAGCTTATTTGCCGCAGCGAACACCGGGGAGCTGTTTTTT
-	-	TRBJ1-5	TRBV9	CASSVDNSNQPQHF	TGTGCCAGCAGCGTAGACAATTCCAATCAGCCCCAGCATTTT
-	-	TRBJ2-7	TRBV7-3	CASSLSGGGSHEQYF	TGTGCCAGCAGCTTAAGTGGAGGGGGCTCTCACGAGCAGTACTTC
-	TRBD1	TRBJ1-2	TRBV24-1	CATSDPGQGDGYTF	TGTGCCACCAGTGACCCCGGACAGGGGGATGGCTACACCTTC
-	-	TRBJ1-1	TRBV7-8	CASSSITNTEAFF	TGTGCCAGCAGCTCCATTACGAACACTGAAGCTTTCTTT
-	-	TRBJ1-1	TRBV28	CASSTYTTDIVF	TGTGCCAGCAGTACCTACACCACAGACATCGTCTTT
-	TRBD2	TRBJ2-1	TRBV3-1/TRBV3-2	CASSRGTSGGLREQFF	TGTGCCAGCAGCCGGGGGACTAGCGGGGGGTTACGTGAGCAGTTCTTC